This T cell receptor beta chain derives from a study of blood T cell repertoires in COVID-19. About the study: The United States, Italy and Spain were the sources of the acute and convalescent COVID-19 samples.

Authors' methods: Reference gene primers were amplified, and this amplification served to estimate nucleated cell counts. The assay was immunoSEQ multiplex PCR, and TCRdb's table has in-frame clones only and misses some. V and J calls and clone size come straight from that table; D and trimming were deduced from the DNA. The top ten hold 10% of the sample, which has about 390,000 clones, just under 90% seen once. Germline V gives CDR1 SEHNR, CDR2 FQNEAQ (reference sequence). V lost 5 bases and J lost 10; bases outside the gene matches: 13. The CDR3 runs 16 residues. Membership in each cohort depended on participant-reported clinical history.

Sequenced sample: PBMCs or T cells enriched from blood (not recorded which). The V call is TRBV7-9, the J call TRBJ2-5, with 13 bases identical to TRBD2. This receptor was taken from a woman in her fifties or sixties who had recovered from COVID-19. The chain's CDR3 is CASSQTGTSGEWDQYF. As DNA, the CDR3 is TGTGCCAGCAGCCAAACAGGGACTAGCGGGGAGTGGGACCAGTACTTC. The variable domain in full, completed from reference TRBV7-9 and TRBJ2-5, reads DTGVSQNPRHKITKRGQNVTFRCDPISEHNRLYWYRQTLGQGPEFLTYFQNEAQLEKSRLLSDRFSAERPKGSFSTLEIQRTEQGDSAMYLCASSQTGTSGEWDQYFGPGTRLLVL.